This T cell receptor beta chain was documented in a study of early T cells in non-severe SARS-CoV-2 infection. Across the whole study: Unsorted whole-blood RNA was sequenced in bulk, leaving chains unpaired.

There are a few counts of this clonotype. Unique molecular identifiers were attached to individual cDNA molecules. Each CDR3 protein is one row after TCRdb ran MiXCR on the 5' RACE reads. Of 32,000 or so distinct CDR3 sequences in the sample, roughly 6% are singletons; the top ten hold less than 6%. The CDR3 is made up of 14 amino acids. J gave up 9 bases and V 2 bases, and 1 base lay outside the gene matches. The germline V gene encodes CDR1 MNHEY and CDR2 SVGAGI. The gene calls are TRBV6-5 and TRBJ2-1; 13 bases map to TRBD2. The source of this sequence is an adult who was a healthcare worker with PCR-confirmed SARS-CoV-2 infection or an uninfected control (not recorded which). The specimen was whole blood. CDR3 DNA sequence: TGTGCCAGCAGTTACGGACTAGCGGGAGTTGAGCAGTTCTTC. Translating it yields CASSYGLAGVEQFF.